This entry is about one T cell receptor beta chain. This clone's antigen is unknown. No qualities accompany the bases; no much larger clone lies one base away. Library method: the immunoSEQ multiplex PCR assay. TCRdb carries this immuneACCESS record with in-frame sequences only. Its versions omit some clonotypes, under half of them owing to an unresolved V gene in the studies checked, with the rest unexplained. The sample contains under 80,000 clones, 85% to 95% of them found a single time. 2% to 2.5% of the sample is held by the ten biggest clonotypes. The data stem from a study of T cell changes during pregnancy in multiple sclerosis (dated by TCRdb to the late 2010s). Background for the entire study: The study looked at changes in the T cell repertoire across pregnancy in women with multiple sclerosis.

The CDR3 runs 11 residues from the cysteine to the phenylalanine. Only CDR3 DNA remains: 33 bases, in frame from the first base. V lost 7 bases and J lost 3 bases; the stretch between them is 7 bases long. CDR1 and CDR2 are drawn from the germline V gene: SQVTM, ANQGSEA. The material was peripheral blood, obtained before pregnancy. The sequence joins TRBV29-1 to TRBJ2-1; TRBD1 is a possible D gene, resting on 6 matching bases. This TCR was recovered from a female donor with multiple sclerosis, enrolled in a pregnancy study. The CDR3 region has the sequence CSGDIYNEQFF. The DNA sequence reads TGCAGCGGGGACATCTACAATGAGCAGTTCTTC.